The entry below describes one TCR beta chain. This specimen belongs to a study of T cell clones after liver transplantation. Study-wide context: Pre-transplant mixed lymphocyte reactions yielded third-party-reactive TCRbeta sequences as comparators for graft-donor-reactive sequences. Subjects received no induction therapy and standard immunosuppression until randomization at 12-24 months post-transplant.

Assay used: immunoSEQ multiplex PCR; TCRdb lists only in-frame clones, some missing. The table has about 72,000 clones, around 90% seen once. The sample here was CD4+ T cells from blood, taken before liver transplant. This receptor was identified in a human donor who received a liver transplant.

This CDR3 reads CASSEGPLAGAYNEQFF. CDR3 DNA sequence: TGCGCCAGCAGTGAAGGGCCACTAGCGGGAGCCTACAATGAGCAGTTCTTC. The chain recombines TRBV10-2 with TRBJ2-1; 11 nucleotides agree with TRBD2. This CDR3 comprises 17 residues. J was trimmed by 2 bases and V by 3 bases; bases with no gene match: 6. The V gene's germline CDR1 is WSHSY and CDR2 SAAADI.